Below are 6 T cell receptor beta chains sequenced from a single sample in a study of long-term antiretroviral therapy in people with HIV. It was version v3.0 of the immunoSEQ assay that was run at survey level. Clones were sequenced by immunoSEQ multiplex PCR, and TCRdb holds only the in-frame ones, with some missing. The sample consists of fewer than 30,000 clones, roughly 86% of them appearing once. The sequencing used unsorted PBMCs, collected 0.8 years after starting antiretroviral therapy. The origin of the receptors is a woman aged 25 to 39 with HIV.

V and J are TRBV6-1 and TRBJ1-2; no clear D gene. Germline CDR1 is MNHNS and CDR2 is SASEGT. V was cut by 2 bases and J by 4 bases, with 14 bases left in between. The CDR3 extends over 15 amino acids. In DNA, the CDR3 is TGTGCCAGCAGTGAAAAGGTCCGGCCCTTCTATGGCTACACCTTC. This encodes CASSEKVRPFYGYTF.

The chain joins TRBV19 to TRBJ2-6; no clear D gene. The CDR3 contains 12 residues. Trimming pared 5 bases from V and 5 bases from J, leaving 4 bases between. Germline assignment: CDR1 LNHDA and CDR2 SQIVND (reference sequence). CDR3 region: CASSLRANVLTF. CDR3 nucleotides: TGTGCCAGTAGTCTGAGGGCCAACGTCCTGACTTTC.

The V and J genes are TRBV5-1 and TRBJ2-3, with a tentative D call TRBD1 (5 bases). The CDR3 has 15 residues. Germline lookup yields CDR1 SGHRS and CDR2 YFSETQ. V gave up 2 bases and J gave up 3 bases, with 13 bases separating them. CDR3 nucleotides: TGCGCCAGCAGCTTAGGGGTGGGAACAACAGATACGCAGTATTTT. Amino acids: CASSLGVGTTDTQYF.

The chain combines TRBV29-1 with TRBJ1-2; D is ambiguous. CDR1 SQVTM and CDR2 ANQGSEA come from the germline V gene. The CDR3 length is 12 residues. Trimming cost V 4 bases and J 4 bases, with 10 bases left between them. The CDR3 protein is CSVVWLGYGYTF. The CDR3 DNA is TGCAGCGTTGTTTGGCTAGGCTATGGCTACACCTTC.

The chain is built from TRBV6-1 and TRBJ1-1; D may be TRBD1 (6 bases). The CDR3 totals 15 residues. Germline loops: CDR1 MNHNS, CDR2 SASEGT. V lost 5 bases and J 1 base, leaving 14 bases between the germline ends. CDR3 region: CASSLRGTTNTEAFF. The DNA for the CDR3 is TGTGCCAGCAGTTTAAGAGGGACAACGAACACTGAAGCTTTCTTT.

The chain carries TRBV2 and TRBJ1-1; TRBD1 might be the D (5 bases). Trimming took off 2 bases at V and 0 bases at J, with 13 bases between the two ends. This CDR3 spans 16 amino acids. From germline, CDR1 is SNHLY and CDR2 FYNNEI. The CDR3 coding sequence is TGTGCCAGCAGTGAAAGGTCGGGGGGGGTGAACACTGAAGCTTTCTTT. This codes for CASSERSGGVNTEAFF.